Sequencing of this T cell receptor beta chain was carried out in a study of regulatory T cells in long-lasting Graves disease. Study-level information: Persistent cases were those of Graves' disease that involved over 5 years of antithyroid drugs with positive TSH receptor antibodies. Study-wide results and limits: Sample size, which was small, may have reduced accuracy. The study found TRBV28, TRBJ1-2 and TRBJ2-5 favored in persistent disease.

Arm-PCR with iRepertoire HTBI primers amplified the CDR3 regions for these TCR beta libraries. Authors' analysis steps: Sequenced samples collectively carried approximately 58 TRBV and 15 or so TRBJ segments. MiXCR, applied by TCRdb to the multiplex PCR reads, yields one record per CDR3 protein. None of the V and J calls come from the authors' own analysis; TCRdb made them. The sample has around 460,000 distinct CDR3 sequences; approximately 21% are singletons. This clonotype came up many times. Its specificity is not known. Noted time point: persistent/refractory GD, antithyroid drugs over 5 years with positive TRAb. Generation of the TCR library employed RNA extracted from PBMCs. Trimming shortened V by 4 bases and J by 2 bases, and 8 bases separated the two germline ends. Germline V gene data show CDR1 as MNHEY and CDR2 as SVGAGI. The CDR3 contains 13 residues.

V gene TRBV6-5 combines with J gene TRBJ2-5; maybe TRBD2 (5 bases). This material consisted of peripheral blood mononuclear cells (PBMCs), taken when the disease was refractory, from a patient treated with antithyroid drugs. The clonotype originates from a female donor with Graves disease. The CDR3 sequence is CASSWPGQETQYF. For the CDR3, the DNA is TGTGCCAGCAGTTGGCCGGGACAAGAGACCCAGTACTTC.